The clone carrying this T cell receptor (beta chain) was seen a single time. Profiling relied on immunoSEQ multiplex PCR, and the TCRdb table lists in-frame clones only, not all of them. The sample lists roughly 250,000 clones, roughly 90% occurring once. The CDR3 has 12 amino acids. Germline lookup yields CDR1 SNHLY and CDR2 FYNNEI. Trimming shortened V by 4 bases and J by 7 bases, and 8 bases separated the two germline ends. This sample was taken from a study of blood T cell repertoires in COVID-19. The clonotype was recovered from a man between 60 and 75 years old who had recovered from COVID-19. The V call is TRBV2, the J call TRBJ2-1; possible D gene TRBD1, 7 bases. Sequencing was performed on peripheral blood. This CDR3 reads CASSAGGNEQFF. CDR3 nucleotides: TGTGCCAGCAGTGCAGGGGGGAATGAGCAGTTCTTC.